Shown below are 19 T cell receptor beta chains from a single sample sequenced in a study of OX40 agonist ivuxolimab in advanced cancers. Data came from immunoSEQ multiplex PCR; TCRdb stores just in-frame clones and leaves some out. The sample lists some 76,000 clones; about 85% were seen once. The sequences come from CD4+ or CD8+ T cells sorted from blood, collected in a trial of the OX40 agonist ivuxolimab. These receptors were obtained from an adult with an advanced solid tumor such as melanoma, head and neck, liver or kidney cancer.

V is TRBV7-9 and J is TRBJ1-2; D uncertain. CDR3 length equals 15 residues. Trimming removed 6 bases from V and 2 bases from J, with 16 bases in between. Germline assignment: CDR1 SEHNR and CDR2 FQNEAQ (reference sequence). The chain's CDR3 is CASRISGLQNYGYTF. DNA of the CDR3: TGTGCCAGCAGAATCTCCGGGCTACAAAACTATGGCTACACCTTC.

The chain couples TRBV9 to TRBJ1-1; TRBD1 is a possible D gene (5 bases). This CDR3 is 13 amino acids long. The V gene's germline CDR1 is SGDLS and CDR2 YYNGEE. The V gene lost 4 bases and the J gene lost 3 bases, with 10 bases spanning the gap. CDR3 sequence (DNA): TGTGCCAGCAGCCCATCGACAGACACTGAAGCTTTCTTT. Amino acids: CASSPSTDTEAFF.

This sequence joins TRBV9 and TRBJ2-7, with 9 bases aligning to TRBD2. Per germline, CDR1 SGDLS and CDR2 YYNGEE. This CDR3 is 16 amino acids long. V lost 0 bases to trimming and J lost 0 bases; unmatched junction nucleotides: 4. CDR3 residues: CASSVGDSGGSYEQYF. Written as DNA, the CDR3 is TGTGCCAGCAGCGTAGGCGATAGCGGGGGCTCCTACGAGCAGTACTTC.

The gene calls are TRBV30 and TRBJ2-1; D is ambiguous. V gave up 7 bases and J gave up 7 bases, with 17 bases separating them. In germline, CDR1 is GTSNPN, CDR2 SVGIG (reference sequence). The CDR3 contains 13 residues. DNA of the CDR3: TGTGCCTCCGGCCCCCAAGGGCGAAATGAGCAGTTCTTC. Translating it yields CASGPQGRNEQFF.

This chain joins TRBV5-1 and TRBJ1-4; 8 bases match TRBD1. The junction had 11 bases not matched to a gene; V was cut back by 4 bases and J by 6 bases. Germline V gene sequence: CDR1 SGHRS, CDR2 YFSETQ. The CDR3 spans 16 residues. The CDR3 reads CASSPGGAGGDEKLFF. CDR3 in DNA: TGCGCCAGCAGCCCTGGTGGGGCAGGGGGCGATGAAAAACTGTTTTTT.

This clone was recorded once. CDR3 protein: CASRTGGEGYGYTF. The CDR3 nucleotides read TGTGCCAGCAGGACAGGGGGCGAGGGCTATGGCTACACCTTC. V and J are TRBV28 and TRBJ1-2; 10 bases map to TRBD1. The CDR3 sequence is 14 residues long. Unmatched junction bases numbered 5, after V lost 6 bases and J lost 4 bases. From germline, CDR1 is MDHEN and CDR2 SYDVKM.

The rearrangement links TRBV7-9 to TRBJ2-2; possibly TRBD2 for D (6 bases). The CDR3 contains 12 residues. Per the germline V gene, CDR1 is SEHNR and CDR2 is FQNEAQ (reference sequence). Trimming shortened V by 3 bases and J by 11 bases, and 10 bases separated the two germline ends. CDR3: CASSFLGLELFF. The CDR3 bases are TGTGCCAGCAGCTTTTTGGGACTTGAGCTGTTTTTT.

This rearrangement joins TRBV19 to TRBJ2-7; TRBD1 matches at 7 bases. The CDR3 is 16 residues long. The germline CDR1 and CDR2 sequences are LNHDA and SQIVND (reference sequence). Trimming took 3 bases from V and 4 from J; bases not matched to a gene: 12. CDR3: CASSINRQGKVYEQYF. Written as DNA, the CDR3 is TGTGCCAGTAGTATTAACCGACAGGGCAAAGTTTACGAGCAGTACTTC.

The V gene is TRBV2, the J gene TRBJ2-1; perhaps TRBD2 as D (5 bases). Germline loops: CDR1 SNHLY, CDR2 FYNNEI. The CDR3 consists of 15 residues. The V end lost 5 bases, the J end lost 2 bases, and 13 bases lay between the germline ends. The CDR3 sequence: CASSRSVGAYNEQFF. The CDR3 nucleotides read TGTGCCAGCAGTAGAAGCGTCGGGGCCTACAATGAGCAGTTCTTC.

This clone was seen once. V gene TRBV25-1 combines with J gene TRBJ2-2; 9 nucleotides align to TRBD1. Looked up from germline, CDR1 is MGHDK and CDR2 is SYGVNS. Germline trimming cut 6 bases from V and 5 bases from J; bases unmatched to any gene: 10. The CDR3 runs 16 residues. CDR3 nucleotide sequence: TGTGCCAGCAGCACTCCGGGACAGGGAGGGACCGGGGAGCTGTTTTTT. Protein sequence: CASSTPGQGGTGELFF.

The V call is TRBV5-4, the J call TRBJ1-2; tentative D call: TRBD1 (5 bases). Germline loops: CDR1 SGHNT, CDR2 YYREEE (reference sequence). The V end lost 3 bases, the J end lost 7 bases, and 13 bases lay between the germline ends. CDR3 length equals 13 residues. The CDR3 DNA is TGTGCCAGCAGCTCGCTTACAGGAGGTGGCTACACCTTC. This encodes CASSSLTGGGYTF.

This chain uses TRBV28 with TRBJ2-5; 14 bases map to TRBD2. Losses at the gene ends were 6 bases for V and 4 bases for J; bases not matched to a gene: 7. Germline CDR1 is MDHEN and CDR2 is SYDVKM. The CDR3 covers 16 residues. The CDR3 bases are TGTGCCAGCAGGAGGACTAGCGGGGGGAGGGGAGAGACCCAGTACTTC. Translation gives CASRRTSGGRGETQYF.

The chain couples TRBV13 to TRBJ2-3; the match to TRBD1 covers 7 bases. The ends lost 1 base at V and 1 base at J; junction bases unmatched: 8. Germline lookup yields CDR1 PRHDT and CDR2 FYEKMQ (reference sequence). CDR3 length equals 17 residues. CDR3 bases: TGTGCCAGCAGCTTAGACAGGGGTTTATACGGCACAGATACGCAGTATTTT. Protein: CASSLDRGLYGTDTQYF.

This chain links TRBV6-5 with TRBJ2-3; the match to TRBD2 covers 10 bases. J was trimmed by 4 bases and V by 7 bases; bases with no gene match: 8. Germline V lookup: CDR1 MNHEY, CDR2 SVGAGI. CDR3 length equals 15 residues. CDR3 amino acids: CASKSGRASADTQYF. The CDR3 nucleotides are TGTGCCAGCAAGAGCGGGAGGGCCAGCGCAGATACGCAGTATTTT.

J is TRBJ2-3 and V is TRBV5-1; 13 nucleotides match TRBD2. Per germline, CDR1 SGHRS and CDR2 YFSETQ. This CDR3 region has 16 residues. Trimming took 4 bases from V and 2 from J; bases not matched to a gene: 4. Written as DNA, the CDR3 is TGCGCCAGCAGCCAAGGACTAGCGGGGGCCACAGATACGCAGTATTTT. It is translated as CASSQGLAGATDTQYF.

V and J are TRBV7-3 and TRBJ1-2; no clear D. There are 14 residues in the CDR3. The V and J ends lost 1 base and 6 bases respectively, with 12 bases between them. Germline CDR1 SGHTA, CDR2 FQGTGA. The CDR3 DNA sequence: TGTGCCAGCAGCTTAAACGGGCTATCGGATGGCTACACCTTC. Protein sequence: CASSLNGLSDGYTF.

The genes are TRBV7-2 and TRBJ1-2; D possibly corresponds to TRBD1 (6 bases). Per the germline V gene, CDR1 is SGHTA and CDR2 is FQGNSA. This CDR3 has 12 amino acids. Trimming removed 5 bases at V and 7 bases at J, with 11 bases between. The CDR3, as DNA: TGTGCCAGCAGCCGCGCAGGGGTTGGCTACACCTTC. This encodes CASSRAGVGYTF.

The rearrangement joins TRBV5-8 to TRBJ2-6, with D perhaps TRBD1 or TRBD2 (5 bases each). V lost 4 bases, J lost 1 base, and 18 bases lay in between. The CDR3 covers 18 residues. CDR1 and CDR2 from the germline V gene are SGHTS and YDEGEE. The CDR3 region is CASSATPGRLSGANVLTF. CDR3 bases: TGTGCCAGCAGCGCTACACCGGGACGGCTTTCTGGGGCCAACGTCCTGACTTTC.

This clone was counted a few times. J is TRBJ1-1 and V is TRBV7-3; weak D call: TRBD1 (6 bases). Germline V lookup: CDR1 SGHTA, CDR2 FQGTGA. V lost 5 bases, J lost 3 bases, and 13 bases lay in between. The CDR3 covers 14 residues. The CDR3 reads CASSTSGQDTEAFF. The CDR3 nucleotides read TGTGCCAGCAGCACATCGGGACAAGACACTGAAGCTTTCTTT.